This is a list of T cell receptor beta chains from one sample in a study of blood T cell repertoires in COVID-19. Some clones are missing from TCRdb's copy, which holds only in-frame ones; the method was immunoSEQ multiplex PCR. Of more than 70,000 clones detected, 88% appear once; the ten largest clones hold around 9.8%. Sequenced input: peripheral blood. The receptors were sampled from a human donor in a cohort sampled during active COVID-19. CDR3s include the opening cysteine and the closing phenylalanine or tryptophan. Fields, in order: clone size, CDR3 length, J gene, D gene, V gene, CDR3 DNA, CDR3 protein. D genes are given only for firm matches. Expanded clones get a size class; other rows say once, few or many, or leave the size out.

NA | 15 | TRBJ2-2 | TRBD1 | TRBV19 | TGTGCCAGTGGAGCCCGGACAGGGGCCACCGGGGAGCTGTTTTTT | CASGARTGATGELFF
NA | 17 | TRBJ1-2 | NA | TRBV19 | TGTGCCAGTAGTCCCGACACACTGGCTTACTCTAACTATGGCTACACCTTC | CASSPDTLAYSNYGYTF
few | 13 | TRBJ1-5 | NA | TRBV30 | TGTGCCTGCGGTCCGGGGGGAGATCAGCCCCAGCATTTT | CACGPGGDQPQHF
NA | 14 | TRBJ1-2 | TRBD1 | TRBV3-1/TRBV3-2 | TGTGCCAGCAGCCTTACAAGGGACAGCCCGGGGGACACCTTC | CASSLTRDSPGDTF
NA | 16 | TRBJ1-3 | NA | TRBV7-2 | TGTGCCAGCAGCTTAGACCCCGGCCAGCGCGGAAACACCATATATTTT | CASSLDPGQRGNTIYF
NA | 15 | TRBJ1-1 | NA | TRBV11-2 | TGTGCCAGCAGACGTGCGTCCCCGGGGTACACTGAAGCTTTCTTT | CASRRASPGYTEAFF
NA | 16 | TRBJ2-3 | TRBD2 | TRBV7-3 | TGTGCCAGCAGCTTAGAGTTAGCGGGGGCCACAGATACGCAGTATTTT | CASSLELAGATDTQYF
NA | 14 | TRBJ2-1 | TRBD2 | TRBV11-2 | TGTGCCAGCAGCAATAGCGGGAGGGCCAATGAGCAGTTCTTC | CASSNSGRANEQFF
NA | 15 | TRBJ2-7 | NA | TRBV2 | TGTGCCAGCAGTGAATTAGAAGGGGCTCACTACGAGCAGTACTTC | CASSELEGAHYEQYF
NA | 16 | TRBJ2-3 | TRBD2 | TRBV7-8 | TGTGCCAGCAGCTCCAAACTAGCGAGTGTTTCGGATACGCAGTATTTT | CASSSKLASVSDTQYF
few | 15 | TRBJ2-5 | TRBD2 | TRBV3-1/TRBV3-2 | TGTGCCAGCAGCCTGGGGACTAGCGGGGCTGAGACCCAGTACTTC | CASSLGTSGAETQYF
NA | 16 | TRBJ1-1 | NA | TRBV5-8 | TGTGCCAGCAGCCGGCGGCGCGGGGGCCCTTACACTGAAGCTTTCTTT | CASSRRRGGPYTEAFF
NA | 13 | TRBJ2-7 | TRBD1 | TRBV30 | TGTGCCTGGAGTAAGGACAGGGCGGGAGAGCAGTACTTC | CAWSKDRAGEQYF
NA | 15 | TRBJ1-5 | NA | TRBV6-1 | TGTGCCAGCAGGGAAGAAATCTATAGCAATCAGCCCCAGCATTTT | CASREEIYSNQPQHF
few | 15 | TRBJ1-6 | TRBD1 | TRBV9 | TGTGCCAGCAGCGTGACAGGGGAGGGTAATTCACCCCTCCACTTT | CASSVTGEGNSPLHF
NA | 18 | TRBJ2-1 | TRBD2 | TRBV20-1 | TGCAGTGCTAGTTCGGCTAGCGGGAGTCTTATTCTGGTCGATGAGCAGTTCTTC | CSASSASGSLILVDEQFF
NA | 14 | TRBJ1-1 | NA | TRBV5-5 | TGTGCCAGCAGCTTGGGTGTCAGGACAACCGAAGCTTTCTTT | CASSLGVRTTEAFF
NA | 17 | TRBJ2-7 | NA | TRBV3-1/TRBV3-2 | TGTGCCAGCAGCCAACCTCAGGTACCGGGGACAAACTACGAGCAGTACTTC | CASSQPQVPGTNYEQYF
NA | 15 | TRBJ2-5 | NA | TRBV28 | TGTGCCAGCAGTTTATCAGGGGGAGGTCAAGAGACCCAGTACTTC | CASSLSGGGQETQYF
NA | 15 | TRBJ2-5 | NA | TRBV5-1 | TGCGCCACCCGGCCGGGGGTCGGCGTGTTGGAGACCCAGTACTTC | CATRPGVGVLETQYF
NA | 15 | TRBJ2-2 | NA | TRBV29-1 | TGCAGCGCCGACCGTACAGGAGCGAACACCGGGGAGCTGTTTTTT | CSADRTGANTGELFF
NA | 18 | TRBJ2-2 | TRBD2 | TRBV24-1 | TGTGCCACCAGTGACGCCGGGACTAGCGGGGGATACACCGGGGAGCTGTTTTTT | CATSDAGTSGGYTGELFF
NA | 15 | TRBJ2-1 | NA | TRBV28 | TGTGCCAGCAGCCACGGGAGCCTCTCCTACAATGAGCAGTTCTTC | CASSHGSLSYNEQFF
NA | 15 | TRBJ2-7 | TRBD2 | TRBV7-6 | TGTGCCAGCAGAACTAGCGGCCCCCGCTCCTACGAGCAGTACTTC | CASRTSGPRSYEQYF
NA | 18 | TRBJ2-7 | NA | TRBV7-5 | TGTGCCAGAACCCACCCCGGCTGGGGACAGGGATTCTCCTACGAGCAGTACTTC | CARTHPGWGQGFSYEQYF
NA | 15 | TRBJ2-5 | TRBD1 | TRBV2 | TGTGCCAGCAGTGAAGACAGGGGCCCTGAAGAGACCCAGTACTTC | CASSEDRGPEETQYF
NA | 13 | TRBJ1-2 | NA | TRBV12-3/TRBV12-4 | TGTGCCAGCAACCAAATCCGGGACACCGGCTACACCTTC | CASNQIRDTGYTF
NA | 14 | TRBJ1-2 | TRBD1 | TRBV30 | TGTGCCTGGAGTCCCGGGACAGCGGAAAAGGGCTACACCTTC | CAWSPGTAEKGYTF
few | 16 | TRBJ1-1 | TRBD1 | TRBV7-8 | TGTGCCAGCAGCCAAAACCCGACAGGGTTGAGCACTGAAGCTTTCTTT | CASSQNPTGLSTEAFF
NA | 16 | TRBJ2-5 | TRBD2 | TRBV3-1/TRBV3-2 | TGTGCCAGCAGCCAAGTCAGAGCTAGCGGCCAAGAGACCCAGTACTTC | CASSQVRASGQETQYF
NA | 13 | TRBJ2-3 | NA | TRBV28 | TGTGCCAGCAGTGACGGGTTCACAGATACGCAGTATTTT | CASSDGFTDTQYF
NA | 16 | TRBJ2-7 | TRBD2 | TRBV27 | TGTGCCAGCAGTTCCCCGGGCTGGGAGGGAATGTACGAGCAGTACTTC | CASSSPGWEGMYEQYF
NA | 14 | TRBJ1-5 | NA | TRBV2 | TGTGCCAGCAGTGAAGGCGGGCCGAATCAGCCCCAGCATTTT | CASSEGGPNQPQHF